This T cell receptor beta chain originates from a study of cytomegalovirus exposure and HLA in healthy donors. As for the study in general: Of all 360 or so donors who were genotyped, around 79% belonged to the Caucasian-associated ancestry cluster.

With 60 Vbeta and 13 Jbeta primers, the PCR was carried out. Only in-frame clones appear in the TCRdb table, and some are missing; sequencing was by immunoSEQ multiplex PCR. The repertoire consists of some 120,000 clones, with about 80% occurring once and the leading ten covering more than 0.95%. CDR1 is SQVTM, CDR2 ANQGSEA, per germline. The CDR3 is 12 amino acids. The ends were cut back, 6 bases at V and 0 bases at J, with 8 bases in the middle. At collection, donors were nominally healthy, but unrecorded immune exposures were probable. The chain links TRBV29-1 to TRBJ2-5, with D hard to call. Sequenced: PBMCs. The receptor's source is a man over 45 in good health and CMV-seronegative. The CDR3 region has the DNA TGCAGCGTCGACTTGTACCAAGAGACCCAGTACTTC. It yields the protein CSVDLYQETQYF.